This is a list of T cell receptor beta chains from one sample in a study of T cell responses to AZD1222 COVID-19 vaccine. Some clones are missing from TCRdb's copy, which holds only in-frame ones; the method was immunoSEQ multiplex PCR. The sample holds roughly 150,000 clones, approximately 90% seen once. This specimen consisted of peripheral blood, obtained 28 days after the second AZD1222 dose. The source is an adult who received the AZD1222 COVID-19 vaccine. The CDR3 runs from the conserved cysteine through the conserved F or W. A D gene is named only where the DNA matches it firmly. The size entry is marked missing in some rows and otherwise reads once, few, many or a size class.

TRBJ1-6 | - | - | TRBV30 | TGTGCCTGGAGGGGGGCAGGGTTTGATTCACCCCTCCACTTT | CAWRGAGFDSPLHF
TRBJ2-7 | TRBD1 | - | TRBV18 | TGTGCCAGCGGGACAGGGGAGGCTTACGAGCAGTACTTC | CASGTGEAYEQYF
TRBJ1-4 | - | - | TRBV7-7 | TGTGCTAGCAGGGAAAGGACGGCCGATGAAAAACTGTTTTTT | CASRERTADEKLFF
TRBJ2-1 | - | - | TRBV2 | TGTGCCAGCAGTGTGTCAGACTACAATGAGCAGTTCTTC | CASSVSDYNEQFF
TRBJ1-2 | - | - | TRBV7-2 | TGTGCCAGCAGCATCGAGACAGTGACCTATGGCTACACCTTC | CASSIETVTYGYTF
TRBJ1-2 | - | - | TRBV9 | TGTGCCAGCAGCGTAGGCAGGAGCGGCTACACCTTC | CASSVGRSGYTF
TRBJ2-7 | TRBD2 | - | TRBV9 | TGTGCCAGCAGCGTGAGCGGGGGGGACGACGAGCAGTACTTC | CASSVSGGDDEQYF
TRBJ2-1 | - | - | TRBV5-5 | TGTGCCAGCAGCACCGGAGTGAGCTCCTACAATGAGCAGTTCTTC | CASSTGVSSYNEQFF
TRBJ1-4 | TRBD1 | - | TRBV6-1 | TGTGCCAGCAGTGAAATAGGACAGGGCAATGAAAAACTGTTTTTT | CASSEIGQGNEKLFF
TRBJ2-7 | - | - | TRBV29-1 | TGCAGCGTGACGACAACAGGGCGCGAGCAGTACTTC | CSVTTTGREQYF
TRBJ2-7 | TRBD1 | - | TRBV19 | TGTGCCAGTAGTATAGATTACAGGGGCTACGAGCAGTACTTC | CASSIDYRGYEQYF
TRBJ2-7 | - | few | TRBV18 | TGTGCCAGCTCGCCCTCCGGGACTTCCTACGAGCAGTACTTC | CASSPSGTSYEQYF
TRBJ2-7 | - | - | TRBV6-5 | TGTGCCAGCAGTTACTCCGCAGTAACTTACGAGCAGTACTTC | CASSYSAVTYEQYF
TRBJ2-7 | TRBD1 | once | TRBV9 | TGTGCCAGCAGCGTAGGGACAGGGGCGATCCCCTACGAGCAGTACTTC | CASSVGTGAIPYEQYF
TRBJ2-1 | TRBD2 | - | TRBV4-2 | TGTGCCAGCAGCCAAGGCGGGGGGTCCAATGAGCAGTTCTTC | CASSQGGGSNEQFF
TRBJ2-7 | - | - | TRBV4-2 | TGTGCCAGCAGCCAAGGGCAGGCCTACGAGCAGTACTTC | CASSQGQAYEQYF
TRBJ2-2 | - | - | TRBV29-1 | TGCAGCGTTGAACGGGACGGAACGAACACCGGGGAGCTGTTTTTT | CSVERDGTNTGELFF